The 28 T cell receptor beta chains listed next were all sequenced from one sample in a study of blood T cell repertoires in COVID-19. Clones were read by immunoSEQ multiplex PCR, and TCRdb kept only the in-frame ones, dropping some. The data show around 58,000 clones, more than 70% seen once. The specimen was PBMCs or T cells enriched from blood (not recorded which). Receptors originate from a woman in her thirties or forties who had recovered from COVID-19.

The chain carries TRBV6-5 and TRBJ2-7, with 7 bases aligning to TRBD1. Germline lookup yields CDR1 MNHEY and CDR2 SVGAGI. The CDR3 spans 15 residues. Trimming took 4 bases from V and 1 from J; bases not matched to a gene: 7. The CDR3 nucleotides are TGTGCCAGCAGTTTACGACAGGGATTATCCTACGAGCAGTACTTC. It translates to CASSLRQGLSYEQYF.

The chain recombines TRBV5-6 with TRBJ1-5; perhaps TRBD1 as D (6 bases). The germline V and J ends were trimmed by 4 bases and 0 bases, with 17 bases remaining between them. Germline V CDR1 and CDR2: SGHDT, YYEEEE. This CDR3 is built from 17 residues. The CDR3 DNA follows: TGTGCCAGCAGCGGGGGGGGCGGGGGCCGTAGCAATCAGCCCCAGCATTTT. This encodes CASSGGGGGRSNQPQHF.

This rearrangement joins TRBV5-1 to TRBJ1-6, with 8 bases identical to TRBD1. The CDR3 length is 13 residues. Per the germline V gene, CDR1 is SGHRS and CDR2 is YFSETQ. Trimming at V came to 4 bases and at J to 16 bases, leaving 10 bases not matched to a gene. The CDR3 is CASSTRDRSPLHF. CDR3 nucleotide sequence: TGCGCCAGCAGCACTCGGGACAGGTCCCCTCTCCACTTT.

The table lists this clone with a few counts. The genes are TRBV27 and TRBJ2-7; 9 bases map to TRBD1. Germline CDR1 reads MNHEY; CDR2 reads SMNVEV (reference sequence). The CDR3 is 14 residues long. The ends lost 5 bases at V and 6 bases at J; junction bases unmatched: 8. CDR3 DNA sequence: TGTGCCAGCAGTGTCACACAGGGGGCGGGCGAGCAGTACTTC. The encoded protein is CASSVTQGAGEQYF.

The V call is TRBV11-3, the J call TRBJ2-7, with 7 bases fitting TRBD1. The CDR3 loop spans 15 amino acids. Looked up from germline, CDR1 is SGHNT and CDR2 is YENEEA. Germline trimming cut 2 bases from V and 3 bases from J; bases unmatched to any gene: 7. CDR3 sequence reads: CASSLLSTGRYEQYF. CDR3 coding DNA: TGTGCCAGCAGCTTACTATCGACAGGGCGCTACGAGCAGTACTTC.

The chain has TRBV29-1 and TRBJ1-2; TRBD1 aligns across 12 bases. V lost 5 bases, J lost 8 bases, and 9 bases stayed unmatched. The germline gives CDR1 SQVTM, CDR2 ANQGSEA. The CDR3 has 14 residues. This CDR3 is CSVLSGQGAWGYTF. CDR3 nucleotides: TGCAGCGTTCTTTCGGGACAGGGGGCTTGGGGCTACACCTTC.

The rearrangement links TRBV11-2 to TRBJ2-7, with TRBD2 as a possible D gene (5 bases). V shed 0 bases and J shed 4 bases, with 13 bases lying between them. This CDR3 spans 15 amino acids. Germline V gives CDR1 SGHAT, CDR2 FQNNGV. Written as DNA, the CDR3 is TGTGCCAGCAGCTTAGAAGCGGTGGGTACGTACGAGCAGTACTTC. Its translation is CASSLEAVGTYEQYF. Using reference TRBV11-2 and TRBJ2-7 for the parts outside the CDR3, the full variable domain is EAGVAQSPRYKIIEKRQSVAFWCNPISGHATLYWYQQILGQGPKLLIQFQNNGVVDDSQLPKDRFSAERLKGVDSTLKIQPAKLEDSAVYLCASSLEAVGTYEQYFGPGTRLTVT.

The chain uses TRBV18 and TRBJ2-7, with 14 bases that match TRBD2. With 1 base clipped from V and 1 base from J, the junction kept 6 bases outside the gene matches. This CDR3 region has 18 residues. CDR1 is KGHSH, CDR2 LQKENI, per germline. The CDR3 bases are TGTGCCAGCTCACCACAGGGACTAGCGGGGGTGAATTCCTACGAGCAGTACTTC. Translating it yields CASSPQGLAGVNSYEQYF.

This chain links TRBV2 with TRBJ2-1, with 9 bases identical to TRBD2. Germline trimming cut 7 bases from V and 1 base from J; bases unmatched to any gene: 5. The CDR3 length is 15 residues. Germline V CDR1 and CDR2: SNHLY, FYNNEI. In DNA form, the CDR3 reads TGTGCCAGCATTCGGGGACTAGCTTCCTACAATGAGCAGTTCTTC. Translated: CASIRGLASYNEQFF.

This clone was counted a single time. V gene TRBV5-4 combines with J gene TRBJ1-4; weak D call: TRBD1 (6 bases). V was trimmed by 7 bases and J by 7 bases, leaving 14 bases between them. The germline CDR1 and CDR2 sequences are SGHNT and YYREEE (reference sequence). The CDR3 loop spans 13 amino acids. The CDR3 loop is CASGGGSAEKLFF. The CDR3 coding sequence is TGTGCCAGCGGGGGGGGCTCAGCTGAAAAACTGTTTTTT.

The chain uses TRBV18 and TRBJ2-1, with TRBD1 matching over 8 bases. Germline trimming cut 7 bases from V and 2 bases from J; bases unmatched to any gene: 4. Germline lookup yields CDR1 KGHSH and CDR2 LQKENI. This CDR3 contains 14 residues. CDR3 bases: TGTGCCAGCTGGCAGGGGGCTACCTACAATGAGCAGTTCTTC. As protein: CASWQGATYNEQFF.

The chain combines TRBV6-5 with TRBJ2-7, with D possibly matching TRBD1 (6 bases). CDR1 MNHEY and CDR2 SVGAGI come from the germline V gene. Trimming cost V 8 bases and J 0 bases, with 14 bases left between them. This CDR3 is built from 14 residues. The CDR3 loop reads CASLAGTHSYEQYF. The DNA of the CDR3 is TGTGCCAGCCTGGCCGGGACACACTCCTACGAGCAGTACTTC.

The chain couples TRBV6-2 or TRBV6-3 to TRBJ2-7; possibly TRBD1 for D (5 bases). The V gene's germline CDR1 is MNHEY and CDR2 SVGEGT. The V end lost 5 bases, the J end lost 3 bases, and 11 bases lay between the germline ends. The CDR3 covers 13 residues. As DNA, the CDR3 is TGTGCCAGCAGTCCGACAGAGAGCTACGAGCAGTACTTC. Amino acids: CASSPTESYEQYF.

The chain recombines TRBV28 with TRBJ1-5; tentatively, D is TRBD1 (5 bases). Trimming removed 3 bases from V and 6 bases from J, with 21 bases in between. This CDR3 is built from 17 residues. CDR1 and CDR2 (germline): MDHEN, SYDVKM. DNA of the CDR3: TGTGCCAGCAGTTTTCTTAGGTCAGGGAAGGTTGGTCAGCCCCAGCATTTT. Translation: CASSFLRSGKVGQPQHF. Looking up the rest from reference TRBV28 and TRBJ1-5 gives the full variable domain: DVKVTQSSRYLVKRTGEKVFLECVQDMDHENMFWYRQDPGLGLRLIYFSYDVKMKEKGDIPEGYSVSREKKERFSLILESASTNQTSMYLCASSFLRSGKVGQPQHFGDGTRLSIL.

V and J are TRBV2 and TRBJ1-5; D may be TRBD1 (6 bases). This CDR3 has 16 amino acids. Germline CDR1 reads SNHLY; CDR2 reads FYNNEI. V was clipped by 4 bases and J by 0 bases, with 13 bases between them. CDR3 in DNA: TGTGCCAGCAGTGGGACAGCTAGTCCTAGCAATCAGCCCCAGCATTTT. Encoded protein: CASSGTASPSNQPQHF.

This sequence joins TRBV19 and TRBJ1-5; possible D gene TRBD1, 5 bases. Looked up from germline, CDR1 is LNHDA and CDR2 is SQIVND (reference sequence). The CDR3 is made up of 17 amino acids. With 8 bases removed from V and 6 bases from J, the gap between germline ends came to 26 bases. The DNA of the CDR3 is TGTGCCAGTGCCGCTCCCGGGGGGGTCCGTGTTGGTCAGCCCCAGCATTTT. This codes for CASAAPGGVRVGQPQHF. The full variable domain, in which reference TRBV19 and TRBJ1-5 provide the parts outside the CDR3, is DGGITQSPKYLFRKEGQNVTLSCEQNLNHDAMYWYRQDPGQGLRLIYYSQIVNDFQKGDIAEGYSVSREKKESFPLTVTSAQKNPTAFYLCASAAPGGVRVGQPQHFGDGTRLSIL.

The chain has TRBV18 and TRBJ2-3, with D tentatively TRBD1 (6 bases). Trimming pared 4 bases from V and 2 bases from J, leaving 10 bases between. Germline V gives CDR1 KGHSH, CDR2 LQKENI. There are 14 residues in the CDR3. The CDR3 DNA follows: TGTGCCAGCTCACTAGGACAGCACACAGATACGCAGTATTTT. Its translation is CASSLGQHTDTQYF.

This clone was observed once. V is TRBV5-6 and J is TRBJ1-4; 10 bases are a match to TRBD1. The CDR3 runs to 15 residues. The V and J ends lost 4 bases and 7 bases, in that order; junction bases with no gene match: 7. Germline V lookup: CDR1 SGHDT, CDR2 YYEEEE. The CDR3 bases are TGTGCCAGCAGCGGAGCGGGACAGGGGAGTGAAAAACTGTTTTTT. Amino acids: CASSGAGQGSEKLFF.

CDR3 nucleotide sequence: TGTGCCAGCTCACCAGGCGGAGAAAAACTGTTTTTT. Its translation is CASSPGGEKLFF. The chain couples TRBV18 to TRBJ1-4; no clear D gene. The V gene lost 2 bases and the J gene lost 8 bases, with 6 bases spanning the gap. This CDR3 has 12 residues. Germline V gene data show CDR1 as KGHSH and CDR2 as LQKENI.

This rearrangement joins TRBV9 to TRBJ1-6; the D is unclear. V lost 2 bases, J lost 7 bases, and 10 bases lay in between. The CDR3 has 14 residues. Germline assignment: CDR1 SGDLS and CDR2 YYNGEE. CDR3 residues: CASSVRSGNSPLHF. CDR3 sequence (DNA): TGTGCCAGCAGCGTCAGATCGGGGAATTCACCCCTCCACTTT.

The chain has TRBV9 and TRBJ1-4; no reliable D call. The V and J ends lost 0 bases and 1 base respectively, with 10 bases between them. Germline loops: CDR1 SGDLS, CDR2 YYNGEE. The CDR3 has 16 residues. The CDR3 loop reads CASSVGGSGTNEKLFF. CDR3 DNA sequence: TGTGCCAGCAGCGTAGGCGGGAGCGGAACTAATGAAAAACTGTTTTTT. Full variable domain (rest looked up from reference TRBV9 and TRBJ1-4): DSGVTQTPKHLITATGQRVTLRCSPRSGDLSVYWYQQSLDQGLQFLIQYYNGEERAKGNILERFSAQQFPDLHSELNLSSLELGDSALYFCASSVGGSGTNEKLFFGSGTQLSVL.

This clone was picked up one time. The chain recombines TRBV18 with TRBJ2-3, with 8 bases fitting TRBD2. The ends lost 3 bases at V and 8 bases at J; junction bases unmatched: 7. Germline-derived CDR1 and CDR2 are KGHSH and LQKENI. The length of the CDR3 is 14 residues. The CDR3 loop reads CASSPASGSGTQYF. CDR3 nucleotides: TGTGCCAGCTCACCGGCTAGCGGGTCCGGTACGCAGTATTTT. The full variable domain, with the rest looked up from reference TRBV18 and TRBJ2-3, is NAGVMQNPRHLVRRRGQEARLRCSPMKGHSHVYWYRQLPEEGLKFMVYLQKENIIDESGMPKERFSAEFPKEGPSILRIQQVVRGDSAAYFCASSPASGSGTQYFGPGTRLTVL.

The rearrangement uses TRBV27 and TRBJ1-2; a possible D gene is TRBD1 (6 bases). CDR1 is MNHEY and CDR2 is SMNVEV in the germline V gene (reference sequence). The V gene lost 0 bases and the J gene lost 4 bases, with 12 bases spanning the gap. This CDR3 has 15 amino acids. The chain's CDR3 is CASSLSPQGPYGYTF. In DNA form, the CDR3 reads TGTGCCAGCAGTTTATCTCCACAGGGACCCTATGGCTACACCTTC.

V gene TRBV23-1 combines with J gene TRBJ1-4; D is perhaps TRBD1 (6 bases). TRBV23-1 is given ORF status, its function remaining uncertain. The CDR3 is 17 amino acids. Trimming took off 1 base at V and 6 bases at J, with 18 bases between the two ends. The CDR3 sequence is CASSQCGDFNRDEKLFF. For the CDR3, the DNA is TGCGCCAGCAGTCAATGTGGGGATTTTAACAGGGATGAAAAACTGTTTTTT.

The chain links TRBV3-1 (or the pseudogene TRBV3-2) to TRBJ1-2, with D possibly matching TRBD1 (5 bases). Germline assignment: CDR1 LGHDT and CDR2 YNNKEL (reference sequence). The CDR3 is 13 residues long. V was shortened by 6 bases and J by 4 bases, with 12 bases between the two germline ends. The CDR3 loop is CASSQDQGYGYTF. The CDR3 nucleotides read TGTGCCAGCAGTCAGGACCAGGGCTATGGCTACACCTTC.

This clone was seen just once. This chain joins TRBV6-6 and TRBJ1-2; 8 bases agree with TRBD1. CDR3 length equals 14 residues. Trimming took 6 bases from V and 8 from J; bases not matched to a gene: 11. CDR1 and CDR2 from the germline V gene are MNHNY and SVGAGI (reference sequence). The CDR3 region has the DNA TGTGCCAGCAGCCACCCCGGACAGGGCGGAGGCTACACCTTC. It encodes CASSHPGQGGGYTF.

In its sample, this clone was seen a few times. The genes are TRBV11-2 and TRBJ2-3, with 9 bases matching TRBD1. V lost 5 bases, J lost 5 bases, and 17 bases stayed unmatched. This CDR3 has 18 residues. The germline V gene encodes CDR1 SGHAT and CDR2 FQNNGV. The CDR3 sequence is CASSITGVGQGKGDTQYF. For the CDR3, the DNA is TGTGCCAGCAGCATAACCGGAGTAGGACAGGGGAAGGGAGATACGCAGTATTTT.

The V and J genes are TRBV11-3 and TRBJ2-3; tentatively, D is TRBD2 (6 bases). Germline lookup yields CDR1 SGHNT and CDR2 YENEEA. The CDR3 totals 16 residues. The V end was cut by 5 bases, the J end by 4 bases, with 19 bases between. The CDR3 here is CASSPLGGRGSDTQYF. The CDR3 bases are TGTGCCAGCAGCCCCCTGGGGGGAAGAGGTTCAGATACGCAGTATTTT.